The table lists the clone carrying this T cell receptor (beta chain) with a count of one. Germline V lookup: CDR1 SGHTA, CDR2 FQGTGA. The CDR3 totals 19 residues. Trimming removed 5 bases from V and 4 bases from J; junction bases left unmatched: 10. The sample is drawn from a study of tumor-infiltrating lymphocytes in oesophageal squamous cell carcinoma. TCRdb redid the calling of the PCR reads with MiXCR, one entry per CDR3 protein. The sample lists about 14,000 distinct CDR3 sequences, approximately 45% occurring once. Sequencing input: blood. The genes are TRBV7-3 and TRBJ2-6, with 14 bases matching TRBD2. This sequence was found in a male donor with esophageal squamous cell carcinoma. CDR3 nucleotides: TGTGCCAGCAGCCCTACGGGACTAGCGGGAGTTGGAGGGGCCAACGTCCTGACTTTC. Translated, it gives CASSPTGLAGVGGANVLTF.